This entry lists 18 T cell receptor beta chains sequenced from one sample in a study of T-cell reconstitution after alpha-beta-depleted transplantation in children. Unique molecular identifiers featured in how the TCRbeta library was prepared. TCRdb re-analysed the PCR reads in MiXCR, keeping a single row per CDR3 protein. The table lists about 440,000 distinct CDR3 sequences, roughly 44% of them singletons. Here the sequenced sample was PBMCs, taken before TCRalphabeta/CD19-depleted stem cell transplant. The receptors here all came from a girl aged 2-10 years with aplastic anemia, due to receive a stem cell transplant.

In its sample, this clonotype was seen many times. The chain has TRBV6-2 or TRBV6-3 and TRBJ2-3, with 9 bases identical to TRBD1. The CDR3 totals 17 residues. Looked up from germline, CDR1 is MNHEY and CDR2 is SVGEGT. The J segment lost 2 bases and the V segment lost 6 bases, leaving 12 bases of the junction unmatched. CDR3 coding DNA: TGTGCCAGCAGACCTTCCTCCGGGACAGGGCCCACAGATACGCAGTATTTT. Residues: CASRPSSGTGPTDTQYF.

The chain joins TRBV7-9 to TRBJ2-5, with TRBD2 matching 12 bases. CDR1 is SEHNR and CDR2 is FQNEAQ in the germline V gene (reference sequence). This CDR3 contains 16 residues. With V trimmed by 2 bases and J by 3 bases, 4 bases remained unmatched. The CDR3 sequence: CASSLLAGGPEETQYF. CDR3 bases: TGTGCCAGCAGCTTACTAGCGGGAGGGCCAGAAGAGACCCAGTACTTC. The full variable domain, in which reference TRBV7-9 and TRBJ2-5 provide the parts outside the CDR3, is DTGVSQNPRHKITKRGQNVTFRCDPISEHNRLYWYRQTLGQGPEFLTYFQNEAQLEKSRLLSDRFSAERPKGSFSTLEIQRTEQGDSAMYLCASSLLAGGPEETQYFGPGTRLLVL.

The chain joins TRBV7-2 to TRBJ1-3, with D possibly TRBD1 on 5 matching bases. Trimming pared 4 bases from V and 2 bases from J, leaving 9 bases between. This CDR3 is 14 amino acids long. Looked up from germline, CDR1 is SGHTA and CDR2 is FQGNSA. This chain's CDR3 is CASSSRATGNTIYF. For the CDR3, the DNA is TGTGCCAGCAGCTCCAGGGCTACTGGAAACACCATATATTTT.

This clonotype was counted ten times or more. A much larger clone lies one base from this, so it may be a read error. Here the CDR3 omits its conserved ending phenylalanine or tryptophan, so a read error is the likely source. The CDR3 DNA reads as TGCGCCAGCAGCCAAGGAGGCCAGGGGAGAACTAATGAAAAACTGTTTGTT. It encodes CASSQGGQGRTNEKLFV. The chain employs TRBV4-1 and TRBJ1-4; TRBD1 is a possible D gene (6 bases). The length of the CDR3 is 17 residues. Germline V gene sequence: CDR1 MGHRA, CDR2 YSYEKL. Trimming took 1 base from V and 1 from J, leaving 13 bases between them.

The rearrangement links TRBV20-1 to TRBJ2-7; TRBD2 matches 11 bases. After removal of 6 bases from V and 2 bases from J, the junction contained 3 bases not matched to a gene. The CDR3 has 13 amino acids. The germline V gene has CDR1 DFQATT and CDR2 SNEGSKA (reference sequence). As DNA, the CDR3 is TGCAGTGCAACTAGCGGGGGCCCCTACGAGCAGTACTTC. Translated, it gives CSATSGGPYEQYF.

The table lists this clonotype with many counts. The CDR3: CSARNPQGSGANVLTF. In DNA, the CDR3 is TGCAGTGCTAGAAACCCCCAAGGCTCTGGGGCCAACGTCCTGACTTTC. The rearrangement links TRBV20-1 to TRBJ2-6; D uncertain. CDR3 length equals 16 residues. V was clipped by 2 bases and J by 0 bases, with 11 bases between them. Germline-derived CDR1 and CDR2 are DFQATT and SNEGSKA (reference sequence).

V and J are TRBV28 and TRBJ2-1; the match to TRBD2 covers 12 bases. V lost 7 bases and J lost 9; bases outside the gene matches: 10. From germline, CDR1 is MDHEN and CDR2 SYDVKM. The CDR3 is made up of 15 amino acids. CDR3 nucleotide sequence: TGTGCCAGCACGGCTAGCGGGAGGGCCAGTGGTGAGCAGTTCTTC. As protein: CASTASGRASGEQFF.

This clonotype was counted ten times or more. The DNA of the CDR3 is TGTGCCAGCTCCCTTGACCCAGCAGCCCTCTACGAGCAGTACTTC. Translated, it gives CASSLDPAALYEQYF. This chain links TRBV7-2 with TRBJ2-7; no reliable D call. The CDR3 runs 15 residues. Germline V lookup: CDR1 SGHTA, CDR2 FQGNSA. The germline V and J ends were trimmed by 8 bases and 3 bases, with 20 bases remaining between them. Together with reference TRBV7-2 and TRBJ2-7, the CDR3 gives the full variable domain: GAGVSQSPSNKVTEKGKDVELRCDPISGHTALYWYRQSLGQGLEFLIYFQGNSAPDKSGLPSDRFSAERTGGSVSTLTIQRTQQEDSAVYLCASSLDPAALYEQYFGPGTRLTVT.

As for this clonotype: A single base separates this from a much larger clone, so it may be a read error. The V gene is TRBV20-1, the J gene TRBJ2-2; TRBD2 matches 13 bases. Per the germline V gene, CDR1 is DFQATT and CDR2 is SNEGSKA (reference sequence). The length of the CDR3 is 15 residues. With 4 bases clipped from V and 5 bases from J, the junction kept 4 bases outside the gene matches. The CDR3 is CSAIILAGGTGELFF. Here the CDR3 DNA reads TGCAGTGCTATTATACTAGCGGGAGGGACCGGGGAGCTGTTTTTT.

V and J are TRBV5-1 and TRBJ2-3, with 7 positions matching TRBD2. Germline V gene lookup returns CDR1 SGHRS and CDR2 YFSETQ. Trimming at V came to 4 bases and at J to 4 bases, leaving 0 bases not matched to a gene. This CDR3 is 12 amino acids long. In DNA, the CDR3 is TGCGCCAGCAGCCGGGAGGCAGATACGCAGTATTTT. Residues: CASSREADTQYF. The full variable domain, its missing parts supplied by reference TRBV5-1 and TRBJ2-3, is KAGVTQTPRYLIKTRGQQVTLSCSPISGHRSVSWYQQTPGQGLQFLFEYFSETQRNKGNFPGRFSGRQFSNSRSEMNVSTLELGDSALYLCASSREADTQYFGPGTRLTVL.

The chain carries TRBV19 and TRBJ2-4; 11 positions agree with TRBD1. Germline CDR1 LNHDA, CDR2 SQIVND (reference sequence). Losses at the gene ends were 3 bases for V and 9 bases for J; bases not matched to a gene: 7. The CDR3 has 15 amino acids. CDR3 in amino acids: CASSIGGTGGGIQYF. The CDR3 DNA reads TGTGCCAGTAGTATCGGAGGGACAGGGGGAGGCATTCAGTACTTC.

The sample holds many counts of this clonotype. One end of the junction fails to match germline, which may point to a read error. This sequence joins TRBV12-3 or TRBV12-4 and TRBJ1-5; TRBD1 is a possible D gene (5 bases). The CDR3 is 13 residues long. The CDR3: CASSLGGDQPQHF. The DNA of the CDR3 is TGCGCCAGCAGCTTGGGAGGGGATCAGCCCCAGCATTTT.

The V call is TRBV20-1, the J call TRBJ1-1; TRBD1 is a possible D gene (6 bases). V was cut by 6 bases and J by 10 bases, with 18 bases left in between. The CDR3 runs to 12 residues. CDR1 and CDR2 (germline): DFQATT, SNEGSKA (reference sequence). CDR3 region: CSAFRTEQGAFF. DNA for the CDR3: TGCAGTGCCTTCCGGACAGAACAGGGAGCTTTCTTT.

This clonotype was counted a few times. The chain's CDR3 is CSASELGITDTQYF. DNA for the CDR3: TGCAGTGCTAGTGAGCTAGGGATCACAGATACGCAGTATTTT. J is TRBJ2-3 and V is TRBV20-1, with D hard to call. CDR3 length equals 14 residues. Trimming took 3 bases from V and 2 from J, leaving 12 bases between them. Germline CDR1 is DFQATT and CDR2 is SNEGSKA (reference sequence).

Many counts were recorded for this clonotype. The chain uses TRBV5-1 and TRBJ2-5; D might be TRBD1 or TRBD2, each matching 5 bases. The V end was cut by 0 bases, the J end by 5 bases, with 11 bases between. This CDR3 spans 14 amino acids. CDR1 and CDR2 from the germline V gene are SGHRS and YFSETQ. The CDR3 here is CASSLVGGVETQYF. For the CDR3, the DNA is TGCGCCAGCAGCTTGGTTGGGGGAGTGGAGACCCAGTACTTC.

The V and J genes are TRBV30 and TRBJ2-7, with a possible D match to TRBD2 (5 bases). The germline V and J ends were trimmed by 0 bases and 6 bases, with 15 bases remaining between them. The germline V gene has CDR1 GTSNPN and CDR2 SVGIG (reference sequence). The CDR3 contains 14 residues. The CDR3 sequence: CAWSVLVGVSEQYF. Written as DNA, the CDR3 is TGTGCCTGGAGTGTACTTGTGGGAGTGAGCGAGCAGTACTTC.

This clonotype was seen once. The chain employs TRBV20-1 and TRBJ2-1; 7 bases map to TRBD2. Germline V CDR1 and CDR2: DFQATT, SNEGSKA (reference sequence). V shed 2 bases, J shed 8 bases, and the junction held 15 bases outside the gene matches. This CDR3 has 16 residues. CDR3 in amino acids: CSARRAGERSRDEQFF. Written as DNA, the CDR3 is TGCAGTGCTAGAAGGGCGGGAGAAAGGTCGCGGGATGAGCAGTTCTTC.

This clonotype turned up a few times. V gene TRBV5-1 combines with J gene TRBJ1-1, with no clear D. CDR3 length equals 15 residues. Germline V gives CDR1 SGHRS, CDR2 YFSETQ. The V end was cut by 0 bases, the J end by 1 base, with 10 bases between. The CDR3 is CASSLGLVQNTEAFF. For the CDR3, the DNA is TGCGCCAGCAGCTTGGGTTTAGTACAGAACACTGAAGCTTTCTTT. Together with reference TRBV5-1 and TRBJ1-1, the CDR3 gives the full variable domain: KAGVTQTPRYLIKTRGQQVTLSCSPISGHRSVSWYQQTPGQGLQFLFEYFSETQRNKGNFPGRFSGRQFSNSRSEMNVSTLELGDSALYLCASSLGLVQNTEAFFGQGTRLTVV.